These 26 T cell receptor beta chains share one sample of origin, sequenced in a study of regulatory T cells in long-lasting Graves disease. As to time point: persistent/refractory GD, antithyroid drugs over 5 years with positive TRAb. Following extraction of RNA from PBMCs, that RNA was used to make the TCR library. Library construction for TCR beta used iRepertoire HTBI primers and Arm-PCR of CDR3 regions. MiXCR was run by TCRdb on the multiplex PCR reads, yielding one entry per CDR3 protein. Of 500,000 to 800,000 distinct CDR3 sequences listed, about 30% are singletons. The input for sequencing was peripheral blood mononuclear cells (PBMCs), taken when the disease was refractory, from a patient treated with antithyroid drugs. Every receptor here comes from a female donor with Graves disease.

This clonotype has more than one count but fewer than ten. The J gene is TRBJ1-2, the V gene TRBV15; tentatively, D is TRBD1 (6 bases). Germline loops: CDR1 LNHNV, CDR2 YYDKDF (reference sequence). The germline V and J ends were trimmed by 0 bases and 6 bases, with 17 bases remaining between them. The CDR3 loop spans 16 amino acids. The CDR3 DNA is TGTGCCACCAGCAGAGATTCATCAGACAAGGGGGATGGCTACACCTTC. Encoded protein: CATSRDSSDKGDGYTF. Filled out from reference TRBV15 and TRBJ1-2, the complete variable domain reads DAMVIQNPRYQVTQFGKPVTLSCSQTLNHNVMYWYQQKSSQAPKLLFHYYDKDFNNEADTPDNFQSRRPNTSFCFLDIRSPGLGDTAMYLCATSRDSSDKGDGYTFGSGTRLTVV.

The chain combines TRBV30 with TRBJ1-2; possible D gene TRBD1, 5 bases. Trimming shortened V by 3 bases and J by 8 bases, and 22 bases separated the two germline ends. The CDR3 is 15 residues long. Germline CDR1 is GTSNPN and CDR2 is SVGIG (reference sequence). The CDR3 coding sequence is TGTGCCTGGAGCCAAAATGGGCGCGGGGACGGGGGCTACACCTTC. This sequence encodes CAWSQNGRGDGGYTF.

This clonotype was seen more than once but under ten times. The V and J genes are TRBV10-3 and TRBJ1-1; the D gene is possibly TRBD1 (5 bases). This CDR3 comprises 15 residues. V lost 8 bases to trimming and J lost 1 base, with 17 bases between them. Germline loops: CDR1 ENHRY, CDR2 SYGVKD. CDR3 residues: CAIWGGRQQNTEAFF. The CDR3 nucleotides read TGTGCCATCTGGGGGGGGAGACAGCAGAACACTGAAGCTTTCTTT.

As regards this clonotype: A read error may explain this, as a much larger clone is one base away. The chain recombines TRBV6-5 with TRBJ1-1; maybe TRBD1 (6 bases). V was shortened by 2 bases and J by 1 base, with 14 bases between the two germline ends. CDR3 size: 16 residues. CDR1 is MNHEY, CDR2 SVGAGI, per germline. This CDR3 is CASSYATGTPNTEAFF. DNA of the CDR3: TGTGCCAGCAGTTACGCAACCGGGACACCGAACACTGAAGCTTTCTTT.

The sample holds a few counts of this clonotype. V gene TRBV11-2 combines with J gene TRBJ1-1, with 9 nucleotides matching TRBD1. The germline gives CDR1 SGHAT, CDR2 FQNNGV. V lost 3 bases to trimming and J lost 1 base; unmatched junction nucleotides: 6. The CDR3 contains 16 residues. CDR3 sequence reads: CASSLTGGYGNTEAFF. DNA of the CDR3: TGTGCCAGCAGCTTGACAGGGGGGTATGGGAACACTGAAGCTTTCTTT.

This clonotype was counted at least ten times. The V and J genes are TRBV15 and TRBJ1-1; 8 positions agree with TRBD1. The CDR3 runs 15 residues. From germline, CDR1 is LNHNV and CDR2 YYDKDF (reference sequence). The J segment lost 2 bases and the V segment lost 4 bases, leaving 6 bases of the junction unmatched. In DNA, the CDR3 is TGTGCCACCAGCACCCGGACAGGGATAAACACTGAAGCTTTCTTT. Residues: CATSTRTGINTEAFF.

This clonotype was detected many times. The genes are TRBV11-2 and TRBJ2-4, with D uncertain. Germline V gene sequence: CDR1 SGHAT, CDR2 FQNNGV. V was cut by 5 bases and J by 3 bases, with 2 bases left in between. The CDR3 loop spans 11 amino acids. CDR3 residues: CASSHKNIQYF. CDR3 in DNA: TGTGCCAGCAGCCACAAAAACATTCAGTACTTC.

In the case of this clonotype: Its ends do not fully match the called genes, so a read error is possible. In DNA form, the CDR3 reads TGTACCAGCAGCTCCGGGACTAGCGGATTAGCCAAAAACATTCAGTACTTC. It codes for CTSSSGTSGLAKNIQYF. The V call is TRBV11-2, the J call TRBJ2-4; 11 nucleotides align to TRBD2. The CDR3 runs to 17 residues. Germline V lookup: CDR1 SGHAT, CDR2 FQNNGV.

This clonotype was picked up a small number of times. The chain recombines TRBV19 with TRBJ1-5; D ambiguous. Germline values: CDR1 LNHDA, CDR2 SQIVND (reference sequence). The CDR3 covers 22 residues. Between the trimmed V and J ends, which lost 1 base and 0 bases, there was a span of 28 bases. In DNA form, the CDR3 reads TGTGCCAGTAGTATAGGCAAAGGCGCCGGGATTTCTCTCCGCTATAGCAATCAGCCCCAGCATTTT. It is translated as CASSIGKGAGISLRYSNQPQHF.

The chain joins TRBV12-3 or TRBV12-4 to TRBJ2-2; D is uncertain. V was clipped by 5 bases and J by 4 bases, with 8 bases between them. This CDR3 has 13 amino acids. The CDR3 bases are TGTGCCAGCAGTCACAAGGCCACCGGGGAGCTGTTTTTT. As protein: CASSHKATGELFF.

This clonotype appeared many times. The V gene is TRBV19, the J gene TRBJ2-2; tentative D call: TRBD2 (6 bases). Trimming cost V 1 base and J 0 bases, with 6 bases left between them. Germline CDR1 is LNHDA and CDR2 is SQIVND (reference sequence). The length of the CDR3 is 15 residues. The CDR3 bases are TGTGCCAGTAGTATAGCGGGAGCGAACACCGGGGAGCTGTTTTTT. This codes for CASSIAGANTGELFF.

The chain carries TRBV12-3 or TRBV12-4 and TRBJ1-3; D not resolved. The CDR3 consists of 15 residues. The ends were cut back, 6 bases at V and 4 bases at J, with 16 bases in the middle. The CDR3 sequence is CASRPGYPRGNTIYF. The CDR3 coding sequence is TGTGCCAGCAGGCCCGGGTACCCGCGGGGAAACACCATATATTTT.

The CDR3 bases are TGTGCCAGCAGTTTCTCGACAGGGTTAACGAACGGCTACACCTTC. It translates to CASSFSTGLTNGYTF. The chain couples TRBV28 to TRBJ1-2, with 7 bases aligning to TRBD1. CDR3 length equals 15 residues. V shed 3 bases and J 8 bases; nucleotides not matched to a gene: 12. In germline, CDR1 is MDHEN, CDR2 SYDVKM.

This clonotype has at least ten counts. CDR3 nucleotide sequence: TGTGCCAGCAGTTTATCCAGGCTCGAGCAGTACTTC. It encodes CASSLSRLEQYF. The rearrangement links TRBV28 to TRBJ2-7; the D is unclear. This CDR3 spans 12 amino acids. Germline assignment: CDR1 MDHEN and CDR2 SYDVKM. V was pared by 1 base and J by 6 bases, with 7 bases between.

The chain couples TRBV6-5 to TRBJ2-7; D may be TRBD2 (6 bases). The V end lost 2 bases, the J end lost 1 base, and 15 bases lay between the germline ends. Looked up from germline, CDR1 is MNHEY and CDR2 is SVGAGI. The CDR3 runs to 16 residues. In DNA form, the CDR3 reads TGTGCCAGCAGTTACGGGCCGGGACTCGGGTCCTACGAGCAGTACTTC. Translating it yields CASSYGPGLGSYEQYF.

This clonotype came up many times. The chain employs TRBV2 and TRBJ1-5; D not certain. From germline, CDR1 is SNHLY and CDR2 FYNNEI. Trimming shortened V by 9 bases and J by 4 bases, and 10 bases separated the two germline ends. The CDR3 is made up of 12 amino acids. CDR3 sequence (DNA): TGTGCCAGTGGATTAGAGAATCAGCCCCAGCATTTT. It yields the protein CASGLENQPQHF. Based on the CDR3 plus reference TRBV2 and TRBJ1-5, the full variable domain is EPEVTQTPSHQVTQMGQEVILRCVPISNHLYFYWYRQILGQKVEFLVSFYNNEISEKSEIFDDQFSVERPDGSNFTLKIRSTKLEDSAMYFCASGLENQPQHFGDGTRLSIL.

This rearrangement joins TRBV9 to TRBJ1-1; TRBD1 is a possible D gene (5 bases). Per the germline V gene, CDR1 is SGDLS and CDR2 is YYNGEE. The CDR3 covers 14 residues. Trimming shortened V by 4 bases and J by 5 bases, and 15 bases separated the two germline ends. The CDR3 region is CASSPGSLGTEAFF. The CDR3 bases are TGTGCCAGCAGCCCAGGGTCCCTGGGAACTGAAGCTTTCTTT. The full variable domain, completed using reference TRBV9 and TRBJ1-1, is DSGVTQTPKHLITATGQRVTLRCSPRSGDLSVYWYQQSLDQGLQFLIQYYNGEERAKGNILERFSAQQFPDLHSELNLSSLELGDSALYFCASSPGSLGTEAFFGQGTRLTVV.

This rearrangement joins TRBV28 to TRBJ2-7, with D maybe TRBD2 (5 bases). Trimming left V 2 bases short and J 2 bases short, with 19 bases between. Germline lookup yields CDR1 MDHEN and CDR2 SYDVKM. The CDR3 loop spans 17 amino acids. CDR3 amino acids: CASSLGRWSPETYEQYF. CDR3 DNA sequence: TGTGCCAGCAGTTTAGGGAGATGGTCCCCTGAAACCTACGAGCAGTACTTC.

This clonotype was seen a handful of times. The chain carries TRBV12-3 or TRBV12-4 and TRBJ1-2; D might be TRBD1 (5 bases). V was clipped by 4 bases and J by 6 bases, with 9 bases between them. CDR3 size: 12 residues. The CDR3 bases are TGTGCCAGCAGTTCAGGGAATCATGGCTACACCTTC. Its protein is CASSSGNHGYTF.

The genes are TRBV7-9 and TRBJ1-1, with 8 bases aligning to TRBD1. The CDR3 totals 15 residues. J lost 3 bases, V lost 5 bases, and 8 bases had no gene match. Germline CDR1 is SEHNR and CDR2 is FQNEAQ (reference sequence). The CDR3 DNA is TGTGCCAGCAGCGACACAGGGGGGAGGGACACTGAAGCTTTCTTT. It codes for CASSDTGGRDTEAFF.

This clonotype has a count of ten or more. The chain couples TRBV12-3 or TRBV12-4 to TRBJ2-7; D possibly corresponds to TRBD1 (5 bases). There are 12 residues in the CDR3. Trimming pared 6 bases from V and 3 bases from J, leaving 9 bases between. CDR3 in amino acids: CASRKGNYEQYF. The CDR3 coding sequence is TGTGCCAGCAGGAAGGGGAACTACGAGCAGTACTTC.

This clonotype was recorded a few times. This sequence joins TRBV6-1 and TRBJ1-4, with D possibly TRBD1 on 5 matching bases. The CDR3 length is 13 residues. Germline V gene data show CDR1 as MNHNS and CDR2 as SASEGT. The V end lost 4 bases, the J end lost 8 bases, and 11 bases lay between the germline ends. The CDR3 loop is CASSVTVGEKLFF. The CDR3, as DNA: TGTGCCAGCAGTGTGACAGTTGGAGAAAAACTGTTTTTT.

A few counts support this clonotype. The genes are TRBV30 and TRBJ2-7; the D gene is possibly TRBD1 (5 bases). This CDR3 contains 13 residues. The V end was cut by 0 bases, the J end by 2 bases, with 8 bases between. Per the germline V gene, CDR1 is GTSNPN and CDR2 is SVGIG (reference sequence). As DNA, the CDR3 is TGTGCCTGGAGTGTACTCAGGGCCTACGAGCAGTACTTC. Protein product: CAWSVLRAYEQYF.

The chain couples TRBV7-2 to TRBJ1-6; D may be TRBD1 (6 bases). Trimming pared 6 bases from V and 5 bases from J, leaving 17 bases between. CDR3 length: 16 amino acids. Germline values: CDR1 SGHTA, CDR2 FQGNSA. The CDR3 reads CASSMVQGKNNSPLHF. The CDR3 bases are TGTGCCAGCAGTATGGTGCAGGGGAAAAATAATTCACCCCTCCACTTT.

The chain couples TRBV6-1 to TRBJ1-5, with 7 bases identical to TRBD1. After removal of 5 bases from V and 0 bases from J, the junction contained 7 bases not matched to a gene. Germline values: CDR1 MNHNS, CDR2 SASEGT. CDR3 size: 16 residues. DNA for the CDR3: TGTGCCAGCAGTCCTATAGGGGGCTATAGCAATCAGCCCCAGCATTTT. The encoded protein is CASSPIGGYSNQPQHF.

Concerning this clonotype itself: At one of its ends the junction is not consistent with the germline gene, which may arise from a read error. The gene calls are TRBV5-1 and TRBJ2-7; possibly TRBD2 for D (5 bases). Germline CDR1 and CDR2: SGHRS and YFSETQ. The CDR3 is 12 amino acids. CDR3 in amino acids: CASSSTDYEQCF. The CDR3 coding sequence is TGCGCCAGCAGCTCCACAGACTACGAGCAGTGCTTC.